This T cell receptor (beta chain) was identified in a study of PD-1 blockade in classical Hodgkin lymphoma (dated by TCRdb to about 2020). Regarding the study in general: Nivolumab dosing was 3 mg/kg intravenously every 2 weeks, continuing until either disease progression or unacceptable toxicity. The study used TCR beta sequencing and CyTOF to define a peripheral blood immune signature of response to PD-1 blockade in classical Hodgkin lymphoma.

The time point label, read with the paper, signifies: cycle 1 day 1 (C1D1), immediately before nivolumab initiation. Relapse after autologous stem cell transplantation had occurred in all trial patients, and cohorts A, B and C were distinguished by prior brentuximab vedotin exposure. The trial cohort included roughly 60 patients with relapsed/refractory classical Hodgkin lymphoma, and each patient had a best overall response of complete response, partial response or progressive disease. Single-agent nivolumab was administered to trial patients in the multi-cohort phase II CheckMate 205 trial. An independent review committee assessed best overall response by applying the 2007 International Working Group response criteria. Trial PBMCs were obtained immediately prior to nivolumab initiation (C1D1) and on therapy at cycle 2 day 1 and cycle 4 day 1. Peripheral blood was collected in 8 mL Vacutainer Cell Preparation Tubes, from which PBMCs were isolated by centrifugation and then cryopreserved.

Genomic DNA was isolated using the Qiagen DNeasy kit from unsorted PBMCs as well as from negatively selected CD4+ and CD8+ fractions. Using primers that anneal to V and J segments, immunoSEQ multiplex PCR amplified the TCR beta CDR3 regions. A synthetic immune receptor repertoire was used to minimize amplification bias, and any residual bias was removed computationally once sequencing was done. From the authors' description of their analysis: Custom Python scripts were used to quantify repertoire diversity as the Shannon entropy index. Unsorted, CD4+ and CD8+ repertoires were examined separately, except in combined analyses, for which CD4+ and CD8+ sequences were merged in silico. Clonal expansion was defined as a frequency increase of at least 2-fold after treatment compared with C1D1, and clones undetected at baseline were assigned a pseudocount of 0.5. Clones with 0 or 1 copy at C1D1 were classified as singleton clones, and clones with 2 or more copies were classified as non-singleton clones. By matching protein sequences in sorted samples from the same patient, clones expanded in unsorted samples were annotated as CD4+, CD8+ or unknown. Diversity changes from C1D1 to C4D1 were tested in paired samples using Wilcoxon tests. TCRdb took this table from immuneACCESS and kept in-frame rearrangements with V and J called. Such tables lack part of the clones; where checked against another copy, unresolved V genes explain under half of the gap, and the rest is unexplained. V, J and clone size reflect that table, while D and trimming were determined from the DNA. This sample is represented by about 17,000 clones; 75% to 85% of them were singletons. Clones ranked in the top ten supply roughly 5% of the sample.

The full study reports these points: Baseline diversity similar to that of newly diagnosed patients was observed in trial patients achieving complete response, whereas significantly lower diversity was observed in partial responders and progressors. Patients starting nivolumab less than 1 year after ASCT had lower diversity and were excluded from later analyses to avoid confounding by immune reconstitution. By C4D1, a significant rise was seen in CD4+ TCR diversity but not in CD8+ TCR diversity (p=0.0027 vs p=0.16), and the rise was most apparent among complete responders (p=0.02). Newly diagnosed patients were reported to have lower baseline TCR diversity than healthy donors, and relapsed/refractory patients were reported to have lower baseline TCR diversity still. Only a single clinical trial cohort was studied, and what caused the repertoire differences, possibly disease activity or prior therapy, remained undefined.

Turning to this clone: Its recognized antigen is unknown. No per-base quality is available; no much larger clone lies one base away.

Via the germline V gene (reference sequence), CDR1 is LNHDA and CDR2 SQIVND. V sheds 1 base and J sheds 4 bases, leaving 14 bases between their ends. The cysteine opens and the phenylalanine closes a CDR3 of 16 amino acids. Only CDR3 DNA is held: 48 bases, read in frame from base 1. The source is a human donor with classical Hodgkin lymphoma. The chain is made from TRBV19 and TRBJ1-3; the D gene cannot be named for sure. Sample: peripheral blood mononuclear cells (PBMCs), taken at baseline. CDR3 loop: CASSIAGAAKGNTIYF. The DNA sequence follows: TGTGCCAGTAGTATAGCCGGCGCCGCTAAAGGAAACACCATATATTTT.